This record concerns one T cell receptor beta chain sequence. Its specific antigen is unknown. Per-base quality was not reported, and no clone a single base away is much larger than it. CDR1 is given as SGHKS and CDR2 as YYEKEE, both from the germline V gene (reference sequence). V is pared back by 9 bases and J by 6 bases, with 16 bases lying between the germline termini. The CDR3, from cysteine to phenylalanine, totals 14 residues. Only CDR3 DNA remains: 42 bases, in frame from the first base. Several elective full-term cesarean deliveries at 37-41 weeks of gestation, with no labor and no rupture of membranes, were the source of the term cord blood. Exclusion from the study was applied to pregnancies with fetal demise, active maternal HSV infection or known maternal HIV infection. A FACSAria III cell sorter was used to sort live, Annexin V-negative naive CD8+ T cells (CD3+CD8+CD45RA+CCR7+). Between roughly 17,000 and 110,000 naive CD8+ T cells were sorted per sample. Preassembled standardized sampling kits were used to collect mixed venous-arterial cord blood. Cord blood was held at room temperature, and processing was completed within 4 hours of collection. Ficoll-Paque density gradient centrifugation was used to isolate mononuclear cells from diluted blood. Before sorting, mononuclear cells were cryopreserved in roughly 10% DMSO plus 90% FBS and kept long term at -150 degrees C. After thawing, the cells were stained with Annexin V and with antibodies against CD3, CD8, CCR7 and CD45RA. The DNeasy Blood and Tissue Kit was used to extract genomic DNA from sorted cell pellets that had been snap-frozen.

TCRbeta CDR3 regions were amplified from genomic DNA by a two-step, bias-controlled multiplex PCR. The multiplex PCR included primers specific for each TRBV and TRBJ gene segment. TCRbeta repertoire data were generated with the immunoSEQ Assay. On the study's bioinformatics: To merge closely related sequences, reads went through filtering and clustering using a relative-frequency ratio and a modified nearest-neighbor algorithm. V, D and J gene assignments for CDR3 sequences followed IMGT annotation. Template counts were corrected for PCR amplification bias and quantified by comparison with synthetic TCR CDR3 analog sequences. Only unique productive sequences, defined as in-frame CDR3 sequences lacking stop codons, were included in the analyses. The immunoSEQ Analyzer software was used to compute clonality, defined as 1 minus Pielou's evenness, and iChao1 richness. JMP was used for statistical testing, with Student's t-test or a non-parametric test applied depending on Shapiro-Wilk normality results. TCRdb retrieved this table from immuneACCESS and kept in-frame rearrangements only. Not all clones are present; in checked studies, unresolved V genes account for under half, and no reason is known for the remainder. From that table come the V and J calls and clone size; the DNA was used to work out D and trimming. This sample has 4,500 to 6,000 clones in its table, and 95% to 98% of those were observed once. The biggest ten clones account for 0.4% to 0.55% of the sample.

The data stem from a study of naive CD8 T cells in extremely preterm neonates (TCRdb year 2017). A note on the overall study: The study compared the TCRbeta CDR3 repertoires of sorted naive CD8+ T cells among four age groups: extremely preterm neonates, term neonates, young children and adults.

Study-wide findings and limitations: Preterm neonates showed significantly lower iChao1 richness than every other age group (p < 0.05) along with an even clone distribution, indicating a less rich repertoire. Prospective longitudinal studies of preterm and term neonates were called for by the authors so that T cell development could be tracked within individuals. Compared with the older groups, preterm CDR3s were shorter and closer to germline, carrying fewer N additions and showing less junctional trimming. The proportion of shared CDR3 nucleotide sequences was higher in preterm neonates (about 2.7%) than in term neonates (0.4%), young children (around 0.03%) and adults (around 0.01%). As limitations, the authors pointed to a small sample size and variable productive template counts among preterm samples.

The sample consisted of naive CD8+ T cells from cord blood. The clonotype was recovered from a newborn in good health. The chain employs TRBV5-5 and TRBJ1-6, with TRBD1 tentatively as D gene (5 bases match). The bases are TGTGCCACCAGGGACCAGGGCGGTAATTCACCCCTCCACTTT. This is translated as CATRDQGGNSPLHF.